The TCR beta chain described here comes from a study of T cell repertoires in cytomegalovirus infection. About the study: CMV epitopes in the study were HLA-C-restricted (recently identified) and HLA-B-restricted (well studied).

TCRdb fed the reads into MiXCR, producing one record per CDR3 protein. Found here are 680,000 or so distinct CDR3 sequences, about 30% of them singletons; the top ten hold 15% to 20%. Study-level findings and limits: Summed frequency of public TCR beta families distinguished CMV carriers with the relevant HLA.

Comments on this clonotype: Its target is unknown. Mismatch with germline at one junction end may stem from a read error.

The sequence was collected from a human donor in good health (CMV status not recorded). Some clones in this sample may be carry-over from other donors' samples. Specimen: cultured PBMCs, collected from culture after CMV antigen stimulation.

CDR3 in DNA: TGTGCCAGCAGGGAGTCAGAGACCCGGTACTTC. This codes for CASRESETRYF. The chain is built from TRBV2 and TRBJ2-5; D remains unclear. The CDR3 spans 11 residues. Germline values: CDR1 SNHLY, CDR2 FYNNEI.